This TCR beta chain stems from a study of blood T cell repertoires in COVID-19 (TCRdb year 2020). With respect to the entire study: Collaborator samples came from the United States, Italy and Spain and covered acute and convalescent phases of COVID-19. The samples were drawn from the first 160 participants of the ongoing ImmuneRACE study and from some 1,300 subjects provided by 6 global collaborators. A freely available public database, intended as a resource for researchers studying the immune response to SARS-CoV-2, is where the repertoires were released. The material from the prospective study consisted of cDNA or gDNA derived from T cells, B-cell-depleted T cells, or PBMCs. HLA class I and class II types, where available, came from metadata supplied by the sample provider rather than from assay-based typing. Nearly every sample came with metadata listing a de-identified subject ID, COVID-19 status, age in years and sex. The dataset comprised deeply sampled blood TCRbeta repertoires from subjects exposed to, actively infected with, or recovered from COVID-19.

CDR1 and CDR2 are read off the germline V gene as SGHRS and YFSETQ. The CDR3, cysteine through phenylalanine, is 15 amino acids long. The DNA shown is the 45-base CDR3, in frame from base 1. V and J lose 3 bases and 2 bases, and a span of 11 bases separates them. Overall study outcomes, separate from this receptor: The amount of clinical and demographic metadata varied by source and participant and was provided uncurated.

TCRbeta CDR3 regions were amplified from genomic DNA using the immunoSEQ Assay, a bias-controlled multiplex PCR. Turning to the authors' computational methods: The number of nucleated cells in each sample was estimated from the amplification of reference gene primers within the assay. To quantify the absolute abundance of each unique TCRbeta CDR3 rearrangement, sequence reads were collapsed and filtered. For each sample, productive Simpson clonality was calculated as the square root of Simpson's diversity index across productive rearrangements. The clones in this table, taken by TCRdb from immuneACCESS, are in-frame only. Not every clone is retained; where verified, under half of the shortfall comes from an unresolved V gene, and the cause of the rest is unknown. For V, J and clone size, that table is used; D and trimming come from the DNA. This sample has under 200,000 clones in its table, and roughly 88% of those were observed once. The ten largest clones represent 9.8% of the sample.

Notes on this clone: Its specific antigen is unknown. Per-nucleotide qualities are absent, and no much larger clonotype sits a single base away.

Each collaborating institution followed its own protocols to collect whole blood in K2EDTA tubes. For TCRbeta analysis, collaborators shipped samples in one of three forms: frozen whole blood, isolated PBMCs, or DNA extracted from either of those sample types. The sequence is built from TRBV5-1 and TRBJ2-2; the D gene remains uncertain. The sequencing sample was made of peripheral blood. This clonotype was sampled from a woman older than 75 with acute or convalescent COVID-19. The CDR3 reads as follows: CASSSFPPNTGELFF. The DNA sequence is TGCGCCAGCAGCTCTTTCCCCCCCAACACCGGGGAGCTGTTTTTT.